The following is a T cell receptor beta chain sequence with its context. Its antigen is undetermined. V gave up 3 bases and J gave up 4 bases, with 10 bases separating them. The length of the CDR3 is 14 residues. The germline V gene has CDR1 SGHRS and CDR2 YFSETQ. This record belongs to a study of cytomegalovirus exposure and HLA in healthy donors. Only in-frame clones appear in the TCRdb table, and some are missing; sequencing was by immunoSEQ multiplex PCR. The repertoire consists of more than 110,000 clones, with approximately 94% occurring once and the leading ten covering approximately 1.8%. Points from the study as a whole: The dataset shows that most TCR sequences were rare, while some public TCRs occurred in many donors.

Sequencing used PBMCs. The chain uses TRBV5-1 and TRBJ2-2; possibly TRBD1 for D (6 bases). This clonotype was obtained from a man between 18 and 29 years old in good health and CMV-seropositive. The CDR3 loop reads CASSSDRATGELFF. In DNA form, the CDR3 reads TGCGCCAGCAGCTCGGACAGAGCCACCGGGGAGCTGTTTTTT.